This TCR beta chain was captured by sequencing in a study of T cells in localized non-small cell lung cancer. Study-wide results and caveats: Adjacent uninvolved lung had the highest clonality, suggesting focused antigen responses.

Sequencing used immunoSEQ multiplex PCR; TCRdb keeps in-frame clones, though not all of them. The sample gives about 70,000 clones, 85% to 90% of which show up once; 20% to 25% is in the top ten. Trimming left V 2 bases short and J 0 bases short, with 15 bases between. This CDR3 is built from 17 residues. Per the germline V gene, CDR1 is SGHNT and CDR2 is YYREEE (reference sequence). To note about this clone: Its cognate antigen is unknown.

This TCR was recovered from a male donor aged 60 or over with stage III squamous cell lung carcinoma. This sequence joins TRBV5-4 and TRBJ1-3; D may be TRBD1 (6 bases). Sequenced material: peripheral blood, taken before any cancer treatment. The CDR3 DNA is TGTGCCAGCAGCTTTGGGGGAATCAGGGGCTCTGGAAACACCATATATTTT. Its translation: CASSFGGIRGSGNTIYF.